This TCR beta chain is from a study of molecular identifiers for immune sequencing clone quantification. General study findings and limits: Clones with over 20 RNA copies captured over 99% of effector molecules but under 1% of naive ones.

As previously described, bulk TCR libraries were made using listed TCR primers. TCRdb ran MiXCR on the PCR reads and lists one entry per CDR3 protein. The table lists about 98,000 distinct CDR3 sequences, about 35% of them singletons. About this clonotype itself: Its specificity is not known.

V lost 3 bases to trimming and J lost 13 bases, with 16 bases between them. Germline V CDR1 and CDR2: DFQATT, SNEGSKA (reference sequence). CDR3 length: 12 amino acids. This receptor was obtained from a human donor in good health. Some libraries in this study had Jurkat cell RNA spiked in. This rearrangement joins TRBV20-1 to TRBJ2-1; D might be TRBD1 (5 bases). Sequenced: naive CD8+ T cells from blood, with Jurkat cell RNA spiked in. Subset here: FACS-sorted CD8+CD4-CCR7+CD45RA+ naive T cells. The CDR3 bases are TGCAGTGCTAGTGACAGCCCCCTTATACAGTTCTTC. Amino acids: CSASDSPLIQFF.